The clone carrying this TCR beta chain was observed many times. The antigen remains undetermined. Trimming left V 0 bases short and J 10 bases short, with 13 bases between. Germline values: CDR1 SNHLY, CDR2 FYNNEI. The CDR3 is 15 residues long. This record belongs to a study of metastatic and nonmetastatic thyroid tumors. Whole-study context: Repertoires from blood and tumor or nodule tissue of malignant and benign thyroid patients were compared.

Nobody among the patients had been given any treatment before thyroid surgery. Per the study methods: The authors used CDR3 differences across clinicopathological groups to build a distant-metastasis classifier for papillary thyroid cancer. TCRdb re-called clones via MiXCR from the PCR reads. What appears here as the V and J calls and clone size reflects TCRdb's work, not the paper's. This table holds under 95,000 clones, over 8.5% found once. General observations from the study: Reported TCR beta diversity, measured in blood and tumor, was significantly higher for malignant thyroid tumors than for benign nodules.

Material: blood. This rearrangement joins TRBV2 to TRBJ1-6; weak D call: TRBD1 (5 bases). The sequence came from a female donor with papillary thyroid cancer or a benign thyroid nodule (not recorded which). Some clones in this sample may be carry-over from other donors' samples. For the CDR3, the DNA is TGTGCCAGCAGTGAAGCGCTTCGCAGGGCATCACCCCTCCACTTT. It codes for CASSEALRRASPLHF.